Shown below are 19 T cell receptor beta chains from a single sample sequenced in a study of vaccination and CD4 T cells after COVID-19. Noted treatment: approximately nine-day PBMC culture with coronavirus spike peptide pools or control peptides (ViraFEST assay). Their antigens remain unidentified. Sequencing of DNA taken from cultured CD4+ T cells relied on the Oncomine TCR Beta short-read assay. TCRdb ran MiXCR on the PCR reads and lists one entry per CDR3 protein. The sample records 15,000 to 20,000 distinct CDR3 sequences, 70% being singletons. The sequenced sample consisted of CD4+ T cells from blood, cultured in vitro. Receptors originate from a human donor who had recovered from COVID-19.

CDR3 nucleotides: TGCGCCAGCAGCTCAGGAACTAGCGGGGGCACAGATACGCAGTATTTT. As protein: CASSSGTSGGTDTQYF. This chain links TRBV5-1 with TRBJ2-3; 10 bases are shared with TRBD2. In germline, CDR1 is SGHRS, CDR2 YFSETQ. Losses at the gene ends were 3 bases for V and 1 base for J; bases not matched to a gene: 5. The CDR3 has 16 residues.

The chain combines TRBV28 with TRBJ1-1; D remains unclear. The V gene lost 5 bases and the J gene lost 0 bases, with 10 bases spanning the gap. The CDR3 contains 14 residues. CDR1 MDHEN and CDR2 SYDVKM come from the germline V gene. The CDR3 here is CASSPFLMNTEAFF. CDR3 bases: TGTGCCAGCAGTCCCTTTTTAATGAACACTGAAGCTTTCTTT.

The rearrangement uses TRBV12-3 or TRBV12-4 and TRBJ2-3; 10 bases are a match to TRBD2. The CDR3 length is 18 residues. The V segment lost 5 bases and the J segment 3 bases; nucleotides outside the gene matches: 14. In DNA form, the CDR3 reads TGTGCCAGCAGTCCGGGCAGCGGGAGGGCCGGTCAGACAGATACGCAGTATTTT. This sequence encodes CASSPGSGRAGQTDTQYF.

The chain recombines TRBV7-2 with TRBJ2-2, with D maybe TRBD2 (5 bases). From germline, CDR1 is SGHTA and CDR2 FQGNSA. The CDR3 is made up of 16 amino acids. V was shortened by 5 bases and J by 9 bases, with 22 bases between the two germline ends. DNA of the CDR3: TGTGCCAGCAGCGCCGTGCGGGCCGGGGTCTACCGGGAGCTGTTTTTT. It is translated as CASSAVRAGVYRELFF.

The rearrangement joins TRBV19 to TRBJ1-5; TRBD1 matches 9 bases. J gave up 7 bases and V 5 bases, and 12 bases lay outside the gene matches. The CDR3 has 16 amino acids. CDR1 is LNHDA and CDR2 is SQIVND in the germline V gene (reference sequence). CDR3 in DNA: TGTGCCAGTAGTCCGTTCAACAGGGGGCTGGTACAGCCCCAGCATTTT. It is translated as CASSPFNRGLVQPQHF.

Here the CDR3 DNA reads TGTGCCAGCAGCCGCGGGACAGGGGATAATTCACCCCTCCACTTT. Translating gives CASSRGTGDNSPLHF. The chain carries TRBV7-9 and TRBJ1-6; 10 bases map to TRBD1. Trimming at V came to 5 bases and at J to 5 bases, leaving 3 bases not matched to a gene. CDR1 SEHNR and CDR2 FQNEAQ come from the germline V gene (reference sequence). This CDR3 spans 15 amino acids.

This rearrangement joins TRBV19 to TRBJ2-3; 9 bases fit TRBD2. V was pared by 3 bases and J by 1 base, with 11 bases of the junction left unmatched. The CDR3 covers 18 residues. Germline V gives CDR1 LNHDA, CDR2 SQIVND (reference sequence). The CDR3 reads CASSMGIAGVVGTDTQYF. CDR3 nucleotides: TGTGCCAGTAGTATGGGGATAGCGGGAGTGGTTGGCACAGATACGCAGTATTTT.

The chain is built from TRBV20-1 and TRBJ1-2, with 7 bases fitting TRBD1. Germline V CDR1 and CDR2: DFQATT, SNEGSKA (reference sequence). There are 15 residues in the CDR3. J gave up 2 bases and V 3 bases, and 9 bases lay outside the gene matches. The CDR3 nucleotides are TGCAGTGCTAGGCGACAGGGAGCATCGAACTATGGCTACACCTTC. It codes for CSARRQGASNYGYTF.

This chain links TRBV2 with TRBJ1-2, with 7 bases aligning to TRBD1. V trimming: 5 bases; J trimming: 6 bases; junction bases outside the gene matches: 6. The length of the CDR3 is 13 residues. The germline CDR1 and CDR2 sequences are SNHLY and FYNNEI. CDR3 amino acids: CASSLTGTNGYTF. Here the CDR3 DNA reads TGTGCCAGCAGTCTGACAGGGACAAATGGCTACACCTTC. The entire variable domain, with the rest obtained from reference TRBV2 and TRBJ1-2, is as follows: EPEVTQTPSHQVTQMGQEVILRCVPISNHLYFYWYRQILGQKVEFLVSFYNNEISEKSEIFDDQFSVERPDGSNFTLKIRSTKLEDSAMYFCASSLTGTNGYTFGSGTRLTVV.

V gene TRBV7-9 combines with J gene TRBJ1-1; D ambiguous. The CDR3 extends over 12 amino acids. Deletions cut 4 bases from V and 3 bases from J, with 6 bases between. Germline CDR1 and CDR2: SEHNR and FQNEAQ (reference sequence). The CDR3 bases are TGTGCCAGCAGCTCTCGGGACACTGAAGCTTTCTTT. Its translation: CASSSRDTEAFF.

CDR3 region: CASRTGTSGTRGTGELFF. The CDR3 DNA follows: TGTGCCAGCAGAACCGGGACTAGCGGGACCCGCGGCACCGGGGAGCTGTTTTTT. The V and J genes are TRBV11-1 and TRBJ2-2, with 13 bases lining up with TRBD2. Germline V CDR1 and CDR2: SGHAT, FQDESV (reference sequence). CDR3 length equals 18 residues. The V segment lost 6 bases and the J segment 4 bases; nucleotides outside the gene matches: 11.

The chain couples TRBV19 to TRBJ2-3; 9 nucleotides match TRBD1. V was clipped by 4 bases and J by 2 bases; unmatched bases: 4. Germline CDR1 is LNHDA and CDR2 is SQIVND (reference sequence). The CDR3 is 15 residues long. This CDR3 is CASSRDRVNTDTQYF. The CDR3, as DNA: TGTGCCAGTAGTAGGGACAGGGTGAACACAGATACGCAGTATTTT.

The chain has TRBV2 and TRBJ1-5; 10 nucleotides line up with TRBD1. V shed 4 bases and J 3 bases; nucleotides not matched to a gene: 12. The CDR3 runs to 18 residues. Germline V CDR1 and CDR2: SNHLY, FYNNEI. In nucleotides, the CDR3 is TGTGCCAGCAGTGTCCCGGGACAGGGGTCCCCTTTCAATCAGCCCCAGCATTTT. Translation: CASSVPGQGSPFNQPQHF.

The rearrangement links TRBV7-9 to TRBJ1-1; D remains unclear. Trimming removed 4 bases from V and 11 bases from J, with 14 bases in between. This CDR3 comprises 12 residues. Germline loops: CDR1 SEHNR, CDR2 FQNEAQ (reference sequence). CDR3 bases: TGTGCCAGCAGCTCCTACCTCGTCGGGGCTTTCTTT. It encodes CASSSYLVGAFF. The complete variable domain, with remaining parts taken from reference TRBV7-9 and TRBJ1-1, reads DTGVSQNPRHKITKRGQNVTFRCDPISEHNRLYWYRQTLGQGPEFLTYFQNEAQLEKSRLLSDRFSAERPKGSFSTLEIQRTEQGDSAMYLCASSSYLVGAFFGQGTRLTVV.

This clonotype was seen more than once but under ten times. The gene calls are TRBV6-9 and TRBJ1-1; 9 nucleotides line up with TRBD1. Germline V gene sequence: CDR1 MNHGY, CDR2 SVAAGI. J gave up 0 bases and V 5 bases, and 16 bases lay outside the gene matches. CDR3 size: 19 residues. The CDR3 protein is CASSIMGTGILAMNTEAFF. The DNA of the CDR3 is TGTGCCAGCAGTATCATGGGGACAGGGATTCTGGCGATGAACACTGAAGCTTTCTTT.

The rearrangement links TRBV7-2 to TRBJ1-5; D gene ambiguous. Germline V gene sequence: CDR1 SGHTA, CDR2 FQGNSA. V was cut by 5 bases and J by 4 bases, with 9 bases left in between. The CDR3 loop spans 13 amino acids. CDR3 sequence reads: CASSPSPNQPQHF. CDR3 DNA sequence: TGTGCCAGCAGCCCCTCCCCGAATCAGCCCCAGCATTTT.

The DNA of the CDR3 is TGTGCCAGCAGCTTAGGCCGGGGTACAGGGGGTCGGAGTCAGCCCCAGCATTTT. Its protein is CASSLGRGTGGRSQPQHF. The chain couples TRBV7-9 to TRBJ1-5; 8 nucleotides agree with TRBD1. J was trimmed by 6 bases and V by 1 base; bases with no gene match: 14. This CDR3 region has 18 residues. The germline V gene encodes CDR1 SEHNR and CDR2 FQNEAQ (reference sequence).

CDR3 coding DNA: TGCAGTGCTAGTTACACAGGGGCTCTCACCGGGGAGCTGTTTTTT. It codes for CSASYTGALTGELFF. The V and J genes are TRBV20-1 and TRBJ2-2, with 7 bases that match TRBD1. CDR3 length equals 15 residues. The V gene's germline CDR1 is DFQATT and CDR2 SNEGSKA (reference sequence). V shed 3 bases, J shed 4 bases, and the junction held 8 bases outside the gene matches.

The chain links TRBV19 to TRBJ1-1, with 8 bases fitting TRBD1. V dropped 7 bases and J dropped 4; count of bases not matched to a gene: 8. This CDR3 has 14 amino acids. Germline V CDR1 and CDR2: LNHDA, SQIVND (reference sequence). As DNA, the CDR3 is TGTGCCAGTAAGGGACAGGTTGTGGTCACTGAAGCTTTCTTT. Amino acids: CASKGQVVVTEAFF.